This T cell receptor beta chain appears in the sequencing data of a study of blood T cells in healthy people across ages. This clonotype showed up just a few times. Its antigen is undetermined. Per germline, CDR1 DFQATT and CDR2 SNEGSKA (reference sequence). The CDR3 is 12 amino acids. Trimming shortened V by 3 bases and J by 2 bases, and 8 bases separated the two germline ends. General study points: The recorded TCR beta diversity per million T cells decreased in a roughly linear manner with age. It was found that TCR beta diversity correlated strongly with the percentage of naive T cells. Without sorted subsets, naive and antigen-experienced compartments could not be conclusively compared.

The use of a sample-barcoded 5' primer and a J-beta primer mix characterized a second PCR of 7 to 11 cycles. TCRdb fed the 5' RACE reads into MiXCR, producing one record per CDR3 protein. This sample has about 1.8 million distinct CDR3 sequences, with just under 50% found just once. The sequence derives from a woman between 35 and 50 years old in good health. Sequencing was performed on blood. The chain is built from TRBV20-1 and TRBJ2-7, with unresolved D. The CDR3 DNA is TGCAGTGCTAGGAACAGCGCCTACGAGCAGTACTTC. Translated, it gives CSARNSAYEQYF.